This T cell receptor beta chain originates from a study of technical replicates of blood from a few donors. Method: immunoSEQ multiplex PCR; TCRdb's copy keeps in-frame clones and lacks some. The sample holds 60,000 to 90,000 clones; 92% are singletons and the top ten take about 0.39%. The source of this sequence is a human donor in good health. The source material was T cells isolated from PBMCs.

CDR3: CASSHPGGGYDYEQYF. The DNA of the CDR3 is TGCGCCAGCAGCCACCCCGGTGGCGGATACGACTACGAGCAGTACTTC. The chain uses TRBV4-1 and TRBJ2-7; D unresolved. Germline loops: CDR1 MGHRA, CDR2 YSYEKL. The V end was cut by 3 bases, the J end by 3 bases, with 18 bases between. This CDR3 is built from 16 residues.